This T cell receptor beta chain was recorded in a study of T-cell memory formation after mild COVID-19. In the study overall: Clustering of TCRs was largely donor specific. General observations from the study: CD4+ contracting clones were found mainly in CM and EM, and CD8+ ones in EMRA.

TCRdb reprocessed the 5' RACE reads with MiXCR, giving one entry per CDR3 protein. The sample holds 140,000 or so distinct CDR3 sequences, more than 13% seen once. This CDR3 has 16 residues. V gave up 4 bases and J gave up 4 bases, with 20 bases separating them. CDR1 and CDR2 (germline): MNHNS, SASEGT. For this clonotype: The antigen remains unidentified.

The source is an adult woman who had mild COVID-19 (a few samples of this study predate the infection). Cell type and time point are not known. Source material: PBMCs or a T cell subset sorted from them (not recorded which). J is TRBJ2-7 and V is TRBV6-1, with D possibly matching TRBD1 (5 bases). CDR3 in amino acids: CASSASTVQEEYEQYF. Written as DNA, the CDR3 is TGTGCCAGCAGTGCTTCGACAGTTCAGGAAGAATACGAGCAGTACTTC.